These 10 T cell receptor beta chains were sequenced from one sample in a study of cytotoxic CD8 clonotypes in ibrutinib-treated CLL. TCRdb's table, derived via immunoSEQ multiplex PCR, lists solely in-frame clones and lacks some. The sample lists 250,000 to 350,000 clones, roughly four fifths seen once, with about 5.7% in the top ten. The sample in question was PBMCs, obtained at disease progression, from a patient treated with ibrutinib. The receptor source for this set is a human donor with chronic lymphocytic leukemia.

V usage is TRBV10-2 and J usage is TRBJ2-1; TRBD2 agrees at 7 bases. Trimming took 2 bases from V and 12 from J; bases not matched to a gene: 19. The CDR3 totals 17 residues. Germline CDR1 is WSHSY and CDR2 is SAAADI. The CDR3 DNA follows: TGCGCCAGCAGTGAGCCCCATAGCGGGCCCACCCCTGGGGGGCAGTTCTTC. Residues: CASSEPHSGPTPGGQFF.

This chain joins TRBV4-3 and TRBJ2-7, with D unresolved. The CDR3 covers 15 residues. Germline assignment: CDR1 LGHNA and CDR2 YSLEER. Trimming took off 4 bases at V and 2 bases at J, with 15 bases between the two ends. CDR3 sequence reads: CASSRGTGDTYEQYF. The CDR3, as DNA: TGCGCCAGCAGCCGGGGAACCGGCGATACCTACGAGCAGTACTTC.

The V gene is TRBV5-1, the J gene TRBJ2-3; 8 bases agree with TRBD1. The CDR3 is 14 residues long. Germline trimming cut 4 bases from V and 5 bases from J; bases unmatched to any gene: 6. Germline V lookup: CDR1 SGHRS, CDR2 YFSETQ. CDR3 loop: CASSTDRGGDTQYF. The CDR3 region has the DNA TGCGCCAGCAGCACCGACAGGGGAGGAGATACGCAGTATTTT.

This chain joins TRBV27 and TRBJ2-5, with D possibly being TRBD2 (7 bases). This CDR3 is 16 amino acids long. Germline V CDR1 and CDR2: MNHEY, SMNVEV (reference sequence). The germline V and J ends were trimmed by 2 bases and 2 bases, with 15 bases remaining between them. The CDR3 spells CASSLRRGPPQETQYF. CDR3 nucleotides: TGTGCCAGCAGTTTACGGCGGGGGCCCCCTCAAGAGACCCAGTACTTC.

This chain connects TRBV7-6 to TRBJ2-1, with TRBD1 identical over 8 bases. This CDR3 has 14 amino acids. CDR1 and CDR2 from the germline V gene are SGHVS and FNYEAQ. V shed 0 bases and J 6 bases; nucleotides not matched to a gene: 1. The CDR3 DNA follows: TGTGCCAGCAGCTTAGCAGGACAGGGCAATGAGCAGTTCTTC. Translating gives CASSLAGQGNEQFF. The full variable domain, rest sourced from reference TRBV7-6 and TRBJ2-1, is GAGVSQSPRYKVTKRGQDVALRCDPISGHVSLYWYRQALGQGPEFLTYFNYEAQQDKSGLPNDRFSAERPEGSISTLTIQRTEQRDSAMYRCASSLAGQGNEQFFGPGTRLTVL.

V gene TRBV25-1 combines with J gene TRBJ2-3; 8 bases are shared with TRBD2. CDR1 is MGHDK and CDR2 is SYGVNS in the germline V gene. CDR3 length equals 17 residues. J lost 2 bases, V lost 0 bases, and 7 bases had no gene match. The CDR3 protein is CASSEYRGGTFTDTQYF. Here the CDR3 DNA reads TGTGCCAGCAGTGAATACCGGGGGGGGACCTTCACAGATACGCAGTATTTT.

The J gene is TRBJ2-5, the V gene TRBV5-5, with D possibly matching TRBD2 (5 bases). Germline V CDR1 and CDR2: SGHKS, YYEKEE (reference sequence). V gave up 1 base and J gave up 1 base, with 11 bases separating them. CDR3 size: 15 residues. For the CDR3, the DNA is TGTGCCAGCAGCTTGTTTCTGGGGAGCCAAGAGACCCAGTACTTC. It codes for CASSLFLGSQETQYF.

As regards this clone: Other DNA sequences within the sample encode an identical CDR3. CDR3 amino acids: CASRGDSTDTQYF. CDR3 coding DNA: TGTGCCAGCAGGGGGGATAGCACAGATACGCAGTATTTT. The J gene is TRBJ2-3, the V gene TRBV6-1; either TRBD1 or TRBD2 may fit D (5 bases each). Trimming stripped 6 bases from V and 0 bases from J, with 7 bases between. The V gene's germline CDR1 is MNHNS and CDR2 SASEGT. This CDR3 is built from 13 residues.

The chain has TRBV27 and TRBJ2-2; the D gene is possibly TRBD2 (6 bases). V lost 3 bases and J lost 4, with 12 bases in between. The germline CDR1 and CDR2 sequences are MNHEY and SMNVEV (reference sequence). This CDR3 has 15 residues. CDR3 in amino acids: CASSFLGDSTGELFF. The CDR3 region has the DNA TGTGCCAGCAGTTTTCTGGGGGACTCCACCGGGGAGCTGTTTTTT.

The CDR3 spells CASSERGRAASEQYF. In DNA, the CDR3 is TGTGCCAGCAGTGAAAGGGGCAGGGCTGCTAGTGAGCAGTACTTC. This chain connects TRBV2 to TRBJ2-7; D might be TRBD1 (5 bases). Germline values: CDR1 SNHLY, CDR2 FYNNEI. The CDR3 consists of 15 residues. Trimming took 2 bases from V and 7 from J, leaving 18 bases between them. Complete variable domain (other parts from reference TRBV2 and TRBJ2-7): EPEVTQTPSHQVTQMGQEVILRCVPISNHLYFYWYRQILGQKVEFLVSFYNNEISEKSEIFDDQFSVERPDGSNFTLKIRSTKLEDSAMYFCASSERGRAASEQYFGPGTRLTVT.